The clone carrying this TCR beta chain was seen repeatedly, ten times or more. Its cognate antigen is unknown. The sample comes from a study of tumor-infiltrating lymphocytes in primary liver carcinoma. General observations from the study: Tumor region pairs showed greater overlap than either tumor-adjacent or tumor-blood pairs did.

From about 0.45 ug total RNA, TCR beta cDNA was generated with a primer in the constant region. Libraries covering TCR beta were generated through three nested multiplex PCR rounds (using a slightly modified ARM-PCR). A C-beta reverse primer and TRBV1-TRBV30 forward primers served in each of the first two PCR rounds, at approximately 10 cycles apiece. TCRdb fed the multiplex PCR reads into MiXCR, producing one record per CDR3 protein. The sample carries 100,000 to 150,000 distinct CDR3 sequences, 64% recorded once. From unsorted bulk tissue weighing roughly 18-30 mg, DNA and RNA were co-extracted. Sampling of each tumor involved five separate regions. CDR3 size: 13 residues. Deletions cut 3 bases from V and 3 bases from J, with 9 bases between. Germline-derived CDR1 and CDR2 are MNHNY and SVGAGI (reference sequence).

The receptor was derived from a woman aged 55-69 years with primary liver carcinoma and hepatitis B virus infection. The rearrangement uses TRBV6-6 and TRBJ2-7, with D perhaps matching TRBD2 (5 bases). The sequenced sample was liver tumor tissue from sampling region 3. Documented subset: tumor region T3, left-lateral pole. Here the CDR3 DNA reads TGTGCCAGCAGTTATAACCGGGACTACGAGCAGTACTTC. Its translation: CASSYNRDYEQYF.